One and the same sample provided the 18 T cell receptor beta chains below, sequenced in a study of T cell responses to AZD1222 COVID-19 vaccine. The repertoire was sequenced with immunoSEQ multiplex PCR; TCRdb's copy has only in-frame clones and lacks some. The profile shows 150,000 to 200,000 clones, around 89% of them singletons. The sample was peripheral blood, taken 28 days after the second dose of the MenACWY control vaccine. The receptors here all came from an adult who received the MenACWY meningococcal vaccine as a control.

This chain links TRBV9 with TRBJ2-1; D possibly corresponds to TRBD2 (6 bases). The CDR3 length is 15 residues. The V end was cut by 0 bases, the J end by 4 bases, with 11 bases between. CDR1 SGDLS and CDR2 YYNGEE come from the germline V gene. Here the CDR3 DNA reads TGTGCCAGCAGCGTAGCGCAGCGGGCTTACAATGAGCAGTTCTTC. This encodes CASSVAQRAYNEQFF.

This clone turned up a few times. The chain is built from TRBV18 and TRBJ2-1, with D perhaps TRBD1 or TRBD2 (5 bases each). In germline, CDR1 is KGHSH, CDR2 LQKENI. The CDR3 length is 15 residues. The ends were cut back, 3 bases at V and 8 bases at J, with 17 bases in the middle. The CDR3 loop is CASSPALGPYDEQFF. DNA of the CDR3: TGTGCCAGCTCACCTGCACTGGGACCTTACGATGAGCAGTTCTTC.

The J gene is TRBJ1-2, the V gene TRBV24-1, with 7 bases aligning to TRBD1. With V trimmed by 3 bases and J by 11 bases, 11 bases remained unmatched. Germline values: CDR1 KGHDR, CDR2 SFDVKD. This CDR3 region has 14 residues. CDR3: CATSDASTGLTYTF. CDR3 DNA: TGTGCCACCAGTGATGCCTCGACAGGGCTAACATACACCTTC.

The rearrangement joins TRBV5-6 to TRBJ2-5; possibly TRBD1 for D (7 bases). This CDR3 has 16 amino acids. Germline V CDR1 and CDR2: SGHDT, YYEEEE. V lost 2 bases and J lost 3, with 17 bases in between. The CDR3 region is CASSFVYPRGEETQYF. DNA for the CDR3: TGTGCCAGCAGCTTTGTTTACCCCAGGGGGGAAGAGACCCAGTACTTC.

The J gene is TRBJ1-1, the V gene TRBV7-2; the match to TRBD1 covers 8 bases. From germline, CDR1 is SGHTA and CDR2 FQGNSA. The CDR3 runs 13 residues. Germline trimming cut 5 bases from V and 4 bases from J; bases unmatched to any gene: 3. The CDR3 sequence is CASSTDRGTEAFF. For the CDR3, the DNA is TGTGCCAGCAGCACTGACAGGGGCACTGAAGCTTTCTTT.

J is TRBJ2-7 and V is TRBV21-1. TRBV21-1 constitutes a pseudogene. The CDR3 consists of 15 residues. CDR3 coding DNA: TGTGCCAGTGAACCCGGGCCAGAAGACGCTGGGAAGCAGTACTTC. Protein sequence: CASEPGPEDAGKQYF.

This clone has more than one count but fewer than ten. V is TRBV4-3 and J is TRBJ2-5; D is possibly TRBD1 or TRBD2 (5 bases each). Germline lookup yields CDR1 LGHNA and CDR2 YSLEER. The CDR3 consists of 15 residues. V lost 2 bases and J lost 5, with 15 bases in between. CDR3: CASSQSPPRGETQYF. CDR3 coding DNA: TGCGCCAGCAGCCAATCCCCCCCTCGGGGCGAGACCCAGTACTTC.

The chain combines TRBV25-1 with TRBJ2-2; 8 bases match TRBD1. Germline V gives CDR1 MGHDK, CDR2 SYGVNS. The CDR3 has 15 amino acids. Trimming removed 4 bases from V and 5 bases from J; junction bases left unmatched: 6. The DNA of the CDR3 is TGTGCCAGCAGTGGACAGGGGCCGTCGACCGGGGAGCTGTTTTTT. Translated: CASSGQGPSTGELFF.

The CDR3 spells CASTLSTVNYGYTF. The CDR3 DNA follows: TGTGCCAGTACCCTCTCGACGGTTAACTATGGCTACACCTTC. V usage is TRBV19 and J usage is TRBJ1-2; D is undetermined. Germline V gene data show CDR1 as LNHDA and CDR2 as SQIVND (reference sequence). The V end was cut by 7 bases, the J end by 1 base, with 13 bases between. CDR3 size: 14 residues.

V gene TRBV28 combines with J gene TRBJ1-5, with D possibly TRBD1 on 6 matching bases. This CDR3 is 15 amino acids long. V gave up 6 bases and J gave up 5 bases, with 17 bases separating them. CDR1 is MDHEN, CDR2 SYDVKM, per germline. The CDR3 DNA reads TGTGCCAGCAGCCGTGACAGGAGGAGCGATCAGCCCCAGCATTTT. Its protein product is CASSRDRRSDQPQHF.

In DNA form, the CDR3 reads TGTGCCAGCAGCCCCCGGCCCGCAAATACAGATACGCAGTATTTT. It encodes CASSPRPANTDTQYF. The chain employs TRBV5-4 and TRBJ2-3; D not certain. The CDR3 has 15 amino acids. CDR1 SGHNT and CDR2 YYREEE come from the germline V gene (reference sequence). Trimming removed 4 bases at V and 3 bases at J, with 15 bases between.

The rearrangement uses TRBV28 and TRBJ1-1; 7 bases agree with TRBD1. This CDR3 region has 15 residues. CDR1 is MDHEN, CDR2 SYDVKM, per germline. V shed 4 bases, J shed 5 bases, and the junction held 10 bases outside the gene matches. Here the CDR3 DNA reads TGTGCCAGCAGTTCCTCCGGGACAGTTTTTACTGAAGCTTTCTTT. Its translation: CASSSSGTVFTEAFF.

The V and J genes are TRBV19 and TRBJ1-5; D ambiguous. The CDR3 loop spans 12 amino acids. Germline CDR1 is LNHDA and CDR2 is SQIVND (reference sequence). V was pared by 6 bases and J by 5 bases, with 8 bases between. The CDR3 DNA reads as TGTGCCAGTAGCAAGGATCATCAGCCCCAGCATTTT. Translated, it gives CASSKDHQPQHF.

This clone showed up just once. This chain uses TRBV27 with TRBJ2-5; TRBD2 might be the D (5 bases). This CDR3 is 15 amino acids long. CDR1 is MNHEY and CDR2 is SMNVEV in the germline V gene (reference sequence). With 8 bases removed from V and 0 bases from J, the gap between germline ends came to 16 bases. The CDR3 reads CASAPPGEYQETQYF. The CDR3 DNA reads as TGTGCCAGCGCCCCACCCGGGGAGTACCAAGAGACCCAGTACTTC.

The chain has TRBV9 and TRBJ1-2; D uncertain. Germline V lookup: CDR1 SGDLS, CDR2 YYNGEE. CDR3 length equals 16 residues. Trimming left V 4 bases short and J 4 bases short, with 20 bases between. The CDR3 here is CASSPRTVGRSYGYTF. Here the CDR3 DNA reads TGTGCCAGCAGCCCCCGAACAGTCGGCCGGAGCTATGGCTACACCTTC.

This chain links TRBV27 with TRBJ2-7; 8 bases are a match to TRBD1. This CDR3 has 14 residues. Per germline, CDR1 MNHEY and CDR2 SMNVEV (reference sequence). V shed 2 bases and J 3 bases; nucleotides not matched to a gene: 3. CDR3 nucleotides: TGTGCCAGCAGTTTAAGAGGACAGGGCTACGAGCAGTACTTC. It translates to CASSLRGQGYEQYF.

The J gene is TRBJ2-3, the V gene TRBV30, with D possibly matching TRBD2 (5 bases). Per the germline V gene, CDR1 is GTSNPN and CDR2 is SVGIG (reference sequence). V lost 7 bases and J lost 4, with 15 bases in between. The CDR3 sequence is 13 residues long. The CDR3 region has the DNA TGTGCCTACACTAGTGGGAGTGCAGATACGCAGTATTTT. Protein sequence: CAYTSGSADTQYF.

J is TRBJ1-4 and V is TRBV7-2; unclear D gene. Trimming cost V 5 bases and J 8 bases, with 18 bases left between them. CDR1 is SGHTA, CDR2 FQGNSA, per germline. The CDR3 has 15 amino acids. CDR3 sequence: CASSPPPFKIEKLFF. CDR3 DNA sequence: TGTGCCAGCAGCCCCCCCCCTTTCAAGATCGAAAAACTGTTTTTT.